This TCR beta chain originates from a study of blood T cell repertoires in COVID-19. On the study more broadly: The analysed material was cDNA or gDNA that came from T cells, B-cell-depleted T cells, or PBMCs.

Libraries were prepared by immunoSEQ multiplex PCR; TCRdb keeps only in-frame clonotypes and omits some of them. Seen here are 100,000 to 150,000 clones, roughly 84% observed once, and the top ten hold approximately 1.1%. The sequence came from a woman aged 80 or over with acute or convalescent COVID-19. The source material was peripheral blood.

The CDR3 nucleotides are TGTGCCAGCAGCCAAGACTTCTCCTGGAGCTCCTACGAGCAGTACTTC. Translation gives CASSQDFSWSSYEQYF. This chain joins TRBV4-2 and TRBJ2-7; no clear D gene. The CDR3 consists of 16 residues. V dropped 0 bases and J dropped 0 bases, with 12 bases sitting between them. Germline lookup yields CDR1 LGHNA and CDR2 YNFKEQ.